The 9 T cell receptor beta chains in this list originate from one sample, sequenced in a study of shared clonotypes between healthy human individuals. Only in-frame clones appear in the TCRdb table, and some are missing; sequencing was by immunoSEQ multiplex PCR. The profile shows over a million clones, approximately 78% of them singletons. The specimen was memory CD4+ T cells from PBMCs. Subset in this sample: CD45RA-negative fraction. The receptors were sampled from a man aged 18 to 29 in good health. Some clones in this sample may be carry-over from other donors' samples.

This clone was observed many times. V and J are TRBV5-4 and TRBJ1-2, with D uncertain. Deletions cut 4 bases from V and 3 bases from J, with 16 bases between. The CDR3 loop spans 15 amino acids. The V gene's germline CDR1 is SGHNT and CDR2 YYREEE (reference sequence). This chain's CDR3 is CASSPGPGEDYGYTF. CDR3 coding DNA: TGTGCCAGCAGCCCAGGCCCCGGGGAAGACTATGGCTACACCTTC.

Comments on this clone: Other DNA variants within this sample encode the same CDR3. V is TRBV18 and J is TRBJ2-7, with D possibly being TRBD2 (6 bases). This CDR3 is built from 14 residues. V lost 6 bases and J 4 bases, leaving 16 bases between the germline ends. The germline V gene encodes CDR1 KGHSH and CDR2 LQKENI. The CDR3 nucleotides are TGTGCCAGCTCTCCTGCCGGGGGACCATACGAGCAGTACTTC. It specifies CASSPAGGPYEQYF.

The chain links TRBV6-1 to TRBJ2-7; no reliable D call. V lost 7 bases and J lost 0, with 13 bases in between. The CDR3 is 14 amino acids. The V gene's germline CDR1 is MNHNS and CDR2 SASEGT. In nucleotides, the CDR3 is TGTGCCAGCAATGGGATTGGCAGCTCCTACGAGCAGTACTTC. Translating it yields CASNGIGSSYEQYF.

CDR3 loop: CASSYSRRPYEQYF. The CDR3 DNA follows: TGTGCCAGCAGTTACTCACGCAGGCCCTACGAGCAGTACTTC. The chain couples TRBV6-5 to TRBJ2-7, with D unresolved. CDR3 length: 14 residues. Germline V gene data show CDR1 as MNHEY and CDR2 as SVGAGI. V was pared by 0 bases and J by 2 bases, with 8 bases between.

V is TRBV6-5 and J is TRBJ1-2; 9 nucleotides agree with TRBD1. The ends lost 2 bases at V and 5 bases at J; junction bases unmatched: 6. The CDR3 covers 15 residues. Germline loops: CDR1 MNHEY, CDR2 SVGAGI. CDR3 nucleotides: TGTGCCAGCAGTTACGGGACAGGGAGAGGGTATGGCTACACCTTC. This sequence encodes CASSYGTGRGYGYTF.

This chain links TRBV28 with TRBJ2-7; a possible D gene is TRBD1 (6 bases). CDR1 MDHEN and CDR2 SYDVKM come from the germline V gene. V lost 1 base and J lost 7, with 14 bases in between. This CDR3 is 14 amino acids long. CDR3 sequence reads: CASSLFGDIGEQYF. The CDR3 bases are TGTGCCAGCAGTTTATTTGGGGACATTGGGGAGCAGTACTTC. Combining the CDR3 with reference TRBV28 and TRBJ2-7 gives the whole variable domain DVKVTQSSRYLVKRTGEKVFLECVQDMDHENMFWYRQDPGLGLRLIYFSYDVKMKEKGDIPEGYSVSREKKERFSLILESASTNQTSMYLCASSLFGDIGEQYFGPGTRLTVT.

CDR3 sequence reads: CASSLYGEQYF. The DNA for the CDR3 is TGTGCCAGCAGCCTCTACGGTGAGCAGTACTTC. The J gene is TRBJ2-7, the V gene TRBV7-2; D uncertain. CDR1 is SGHTA and CDR2 is FQGNSA in the germline V gene. The CDR3 covers 11 residues. Trimming shortened V by 5 bases and J by 7 bases, and 9 bases separated the two germline ends.

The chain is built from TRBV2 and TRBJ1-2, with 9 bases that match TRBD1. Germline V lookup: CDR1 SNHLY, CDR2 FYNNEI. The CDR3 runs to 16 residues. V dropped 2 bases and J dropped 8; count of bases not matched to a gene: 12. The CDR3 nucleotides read TGTGCCAGCAGTGAAAGGGGGGACAGGGAGGGAAGAGGCTACACCTTC. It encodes CASSERGDREGRGYTF.

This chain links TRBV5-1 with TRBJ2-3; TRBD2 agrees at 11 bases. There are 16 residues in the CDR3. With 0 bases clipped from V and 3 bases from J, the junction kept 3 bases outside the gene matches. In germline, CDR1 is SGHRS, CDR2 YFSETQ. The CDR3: CASSLGPSGGTDTQYF. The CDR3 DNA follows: TGCGCCAGCAGCTTGGGGCCTAGCGGGGGGACAGATACGCAGTATTTT.